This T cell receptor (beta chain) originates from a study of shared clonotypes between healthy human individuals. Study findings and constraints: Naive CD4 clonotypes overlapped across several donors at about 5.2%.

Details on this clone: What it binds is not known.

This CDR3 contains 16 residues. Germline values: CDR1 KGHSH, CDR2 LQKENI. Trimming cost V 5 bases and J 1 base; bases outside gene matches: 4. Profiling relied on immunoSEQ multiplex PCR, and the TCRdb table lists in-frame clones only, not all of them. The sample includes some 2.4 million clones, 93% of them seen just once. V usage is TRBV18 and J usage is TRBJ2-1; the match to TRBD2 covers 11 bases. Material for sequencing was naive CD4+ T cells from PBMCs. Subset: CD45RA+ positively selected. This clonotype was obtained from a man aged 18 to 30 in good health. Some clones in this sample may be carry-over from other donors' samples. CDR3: CASSRLAGQSYNEQFF. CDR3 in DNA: TGTGCCAGCTCAAGACTAGCGGGACAATCCTACAATGAGCAGTTCTTC.